A single TCR beta chain is shown here with its context. Its target is unknown. This sample is part of a study of lymphopenia after photon versus proton radiotherapy. Study findings and constraints: Oligoclonal CD8+ Temra expansion after nadir drove photon patients' diversity drop. Survival link was tested only in deceased patients; proton benefit remains a possibility.

CDR3 length: 12 amino acids. The germline gives CDR1 WSHSY, CDR2 SAAADI. Trimming took off 6 bases at V and 1 base at J, with 6 bases between the two ends. Repertoires were generated with immunoSEQ multiplex PCR, while TCRdb's copy carries only in-frame clones and drops some. The sample has around 24,000 clones; under 85% are singletons. The sequence came from a woman aged 50 to 65 with pancreatic cancer. The sequencing here drew on peripheral blood, taken from a patient treated with photon-based radiotherapy. The rearrangement uses TRBV10-2 and TRBJ1-1; D gene uncertain. The CDR3 loop reads CASREGNTEAFF. CDR3 bases: TGCGCCAGCAGGGAGGGGAACACTGAAGCTTTCTTT.